This T cell receptor (beta chain) was observed in a study of shared clonotypes between healthy human individuals. Study context: Donors had three CD4 naive, three CD4 memory, two CD8 naive and one CD8 memory plate apiece.

With 3 bases removed from V and 7 bases from J, the gap between germline ends came to 12 bases. The CDR3 spans 12 residues. Germline CDR1 is GTSNPN and CDR2 is SVGIG (reference sequence). Repertoires were generated with immunoSEQ multiplex PCR, while TCRdb's copy carries only in-frame clones and drops some. The table has more than 900,000 clones, around 78% seen once. This clone has only one observation. The receptor was derived from a man aged 18-30 years in good health. Some clones in this sample may be carry-over from other donors' samples. The specimen sequenced was memory CD4+ T cells from PBMCs. Described subset: CD45RA-negative fraction. The J gene is TRBJ1-2, the V gene TRBV30, with a weak D call TRBD1 (6 bases). This CDR3 is CAWSEQGFGYTF. For the CDR3, the DNA is TGTGCCTGGAGCGAACAGGGTTTTGGCTACACCTTC.